Only a few counts were recorded for the clone carrying this T cell receptor (beta chain). The data were obtained in a study of spatial heterogeneity in lung cancer. Study as a whole: Samples were donated by 72 untreated early-stage non-small cell lung cancer patients.

From the 5' RACE reads, TCRdb called clonotypes with MiXCR, one entry per CDR3 protein. The table shows about 100,000 distinct CDR3 sequences, with approximately 19% occurring only once. Time point defined: blood at routine non-recurrence follow-up after resection. Per germline, CDR1 SGHTA and CDR2 FQGNSA. The CDR3 runs 13 residues. Trimming took 3 bases from V and 5 from J, leaving 8 bases between them. The rearrangement uses TRBV7-2 and TRBJ2-1; tentative D call: TRBD2 (5 bases). The sequence derives from a male donor with early-stage non-small cell lung cancer. The sample was PBMCs, taken at follow-up. CDR3 nucleotide sequence: TGTGCCAGCAGCTTGGGGAGACACAATGAGCAGTTCTTC. Its protein product is CASSLGRHNEQFF.